This TCR beta chain was recorded in a study of monozygotic twins with cystic fibrosis (dated by TCRdb to the early 2020s). Some background on the complete study: Barcoded libraries were made from 3 to 3.5 micrograms of fragmented DNA using approximately 15 PCR cycles. The cohort comprised ten female and six male twin pairs aged about 2.0 to 36.4 years, median approximately 10 years, mostly children and adolescents. Data for three of the twin pairs had previously been reported in another context. On the day of blood sampling, twins were ranked among approximately 990 cohort participants for weight-for-height and for FEVPerc (FEV1 disease centile). TCR beta repertoires were compared within and between 16 monozygotic twin pairs with cystic fibrosis so that genetic influence on V and J gene usage could be assessed.

A remark on this clone: No antigen is known for it. No qualities accompany the bases; no much larger clone lies one base away.

TCR beta CDR3 regions were amplified by multiplex PCR with the immunoSEQ immune profiling system according to the manufacturer's instructions. Sequencing was performed on an Illumina NextSeq system. In the paper's pipeline: Sequence data were processed on the immunoSEQ Analyzer platform, and clonality was calculated as the square root of Simpson's index of productive rearrangements. Similarity in V and J usage was quantified by Jensen-Shannon distance, and CDR3 generation probabilities were calculated with OLGA. Shared CDR3 sequences were searched in the immuneACCESS database (August 2020) and in VDJdb (December 2020). Held by TCRdb, this immuneACCESS table contains in-frame sequences only and omits some clones. Under half of the omission traces to an unresolved V gene where checked; the cause of the rest is unknown. Clone size and V and J calls were adopted from that table, with D and trimming inferred from the DNA. Recorded for this sample are 36,000 or so clones; about 89% of them occurred a single time. Together, the top ten hold around 0.19% of the sample.

Broad study findings and their caveats: The greatest similarity to the co-twin was observed for V gene usage in 13 of 16 pairs and for J usage in 8 of 16 pairs, which suggested genetic constraints. Simpson clonality tended to be low (median approximately 0.0095), which suggests a naive-dominated repertoire, although clonality was higher in the most severely affected patients. Only a small cohort was studied, and no association of shared CDR3 numbers with age, concordance or disease severity was found. Sharing of nucleotide-identical clonotypes was significantly greater within monozygotic CF twin pairs than between unrelated CF individuals (P = 0.000026, Mann-Whitney).

The twin pairs came from the European Cystic Fibrosis Twin and Sibling Study Cohort, a cohort that recruited patients from 150 to 200 CF clinics across 14 European countries. Both zygosity and CFTR genotype were checked in-house, and zygosity was tested with multiplex PCR across nine short tandem repeat loci. Peripheral blood was sampled from each twin, and clinical parameters were recorded on the day of blood sampling. Genomic DNA was isolated from peripheral blood cells with phenol/chloroform and kept in TE buffer at 4 degrees C. CDR1 and CDR2, per the germline V gene (reference sequence), are MNHNY and SVGAGI. Spanning cysteine to phenylalanine, the CDR3 consists of 15 amino acids. The DNA shown is the 45-base CDR3, in frame from base 1. V is cut back by 2 bases and J by 4 bases, with 6 bases in the junction unmatched.

The chain joins TRBV6-6 to TRBJ1-2; TRBD1 matches 8 bases in the middle. The sequenced sample consisted of blood. The sequence came from a boy younger than 10 with cystic fibrosis. Here the CDR3 is given as CASSYLQGAGYGYTF. The sequence in DNA is TGTGCCAGCAGTTACCTCCAGGGGGCTGGCTATGGCTACACCTTC.